These T cell receptor beta chains were read from a single sample in a study of blood T cell repertoires in COVID-19. The protocol was immunoSEQ multiplex PCR, while the TCRdb copy is restricted to in-frame clones and leaves out a portion. Counted here are 90,000 to 100,000 clones, approximately 86% occurring once; the ten biggest clones make up roughly 1.7%. The sequenced material came from peripheral blood. The source of these receptors is a man at least 80 years old with acute or convalescent COVID-19. Each CDR3 is given with its conserved first and last residue. A D gene is named only where the DNA matches it firmly. Clone size appears in some rows only: once, few, many, or a class for an expanded clone.

clone size	V gene	J gene	D gene	CDR3 DNA	CDR3 protein
.	TRBV6-5	TRBJ2-5	TRBD1	TGTGCCAGCAGGGCGGGACAGGGGGAAGCGGAGACCCAGTACTTC	CASRAGQGEAETQYF
.	TRBV6-5	TRBJ2-1	TRBD2	TGTGCCAGCAGTTACCCGGGGCGGGAGGGCCGAAATGAGCAGTTCTTC	CASSYPGREGRNEQFF
.	TRBV28	TRBJ2-7	TRBD2	TGTGCCAGCAGTACTGGGCTAGCGGGAGTCTACGAGCAGTACTTC	CASSTGLAGVYEQYF
.	TRBV18	TRBJ1-1	.	TGTGCCAGCTCACCACGTAAATCCAGGGCGCACGCTGAAGCTTTCTTT	CASSPRKSRAHAEAFF
.	TRBV29-1	TRBJ1-3	.	TGCAGCGTTGGGCCAGGGGCTGGAAACACCATATATTTT	CSVGPGAGNTIYF
few	TRBV29-1	TRBJ1-2	.	TGCAGCGGCTCTGGGCCAGAAAATGGCTACACCTTC	CSGSGPENGYTF
.	TRBV2	TRBJ1-1	TRBD1	TGTGCCAGCTCGCTGAAGACAGGGGGGAACACTGAAGCTTTCTTT	CASSLKTGGNTEAFF
.	TRBV28	TRBJ1-4	.	TGTGCCAGCAGTTTACTCGGGGACTCGGGCGAAAAACTGTTTTTT	CASSLLGDSGEKLFF
once	TRBV6-5	TRBJ2-7	.	TGTGCCAGCAGTCGGGACACCTCCTACGAGCAGTACTTC	CASSRDTSYEQYF
.	TRBV7-9	TRBJ2-7	TRBD2	TGTGCCAGCAGCTTAGAAGGGACTAGCCGACTCCAGTACTTC	CASSLEGTSRLQYF
.	TRBV6-2/TRBV6-3	TRBJ2-7	.	TGTGCCAGCAGCGGGCCCTCCTACGAGCAGTACTTC	CASSGPSYEQYF
.	TRBV6-5	TRBJ2-1	.	TGTGCCAGCAGTTTCGCCTCACACTCAACGGGCAATGAGCAGTTCTTC	CASSFASHSTGNEQFF
.	TRBV28	TRBJ2-7	TRBD2	TGTGCCAGCACCCCTGGGACTAGCGCCTCCTACGAGCAGTACTTC	CASTPGTSASYEQYF
once	TRBV28	TRBJ2-7	.	TGTGCCAGCAGGGTGATTGGGGGCAAGAGTGACGAGCAGTACTTC	CASRVIGGKSDEQYF
.	TRBV30	TRBJ2-6	TRBD1	TGTGCCTGGACCAAGGGGGGACAGGGTACTGGGGCCAACGTCCTGACTTTC	CAWTKGGQGTGANVLTF
.	TRBV6-5	TRBJ1-2	.	TGTGCCAGCAGTTACCGAAGACAGGAGCCGTATGGCTACACCTTC	CASSYRRQEPYGYTF